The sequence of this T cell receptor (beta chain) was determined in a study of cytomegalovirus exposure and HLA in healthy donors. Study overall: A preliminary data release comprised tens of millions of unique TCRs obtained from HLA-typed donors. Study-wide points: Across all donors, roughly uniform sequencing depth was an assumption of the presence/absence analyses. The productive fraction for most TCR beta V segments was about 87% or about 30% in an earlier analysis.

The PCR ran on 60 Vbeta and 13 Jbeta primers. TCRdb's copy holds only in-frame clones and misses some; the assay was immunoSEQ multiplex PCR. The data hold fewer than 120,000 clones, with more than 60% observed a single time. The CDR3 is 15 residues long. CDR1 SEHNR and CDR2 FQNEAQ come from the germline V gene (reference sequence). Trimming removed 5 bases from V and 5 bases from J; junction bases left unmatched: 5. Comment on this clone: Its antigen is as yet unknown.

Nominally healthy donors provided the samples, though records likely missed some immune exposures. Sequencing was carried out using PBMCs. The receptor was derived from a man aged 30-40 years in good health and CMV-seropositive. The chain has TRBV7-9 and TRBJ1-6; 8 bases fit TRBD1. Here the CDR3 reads CASSGQGGDNSPLHF. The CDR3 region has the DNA TGTGCCAGCAGCGGACAGGGAGGGGATAATTCACCCCTCCACTTT.